A single sample is the source of the 23 T cell receptor beta chains below, sequenced in a study of CD8+ T cells in alopecia areata. TCR sequencing used cDNA made by reverse transcription of extracted RNA. Sequencing used immunoSEQ multiplex PCR; TCRdb keeps in-frame clones, though not all of them. The repertoire consists of fewer than 150,000 clones, with around 64% occurring once and the leading ten covering approximately 3%. The sequencing input was CD4+ T cells sorted from blood. The receptors were gathered from a human donor in good health.

The chain carries TRBV2 and TRBJ1-2; TRBD1 matches at 8 bases. The V gene's germline CDR1 is SNHLY and CDR2 FYNNEI. The CDR3 has 11 residues. The J segment lost 6 bases and the V segment lost 9 bases, leaving 3 bases of the junction unmatched. CDR3 protein: CARTGGDGYTF. CDR3 coding DNA: TGTGCCAGAACAGGGGGGGATGGCTACACCTTC.

V usage is TRBV11-2 and J usage is TRBJ2-7, with 7 nucleotides matching TRBD1. The germline gives CDR1 SGHAT, CDR2 FQNNGV. Trimming removed 3 bases from V and 6 bases from J; junction bases left unmatched: 8. The CDR3 has 14 residues. The CDR3: CASSLWTGNGEQYF. The DNA for the CDR3 is TGTGCCAGCAGCTTGTGGACAGGAAATGGCGAGCAGTACTTC.

The sample holds a few counts of this clone. Within the sample, other DNA sequences also encode this same CDR3. The chain employs TRBV2 and TRBJ2-3; 9 positions match TRBD2. Germline trimming cut 4 bases from V and 3 bases from J; bases unmatched to any gene: 5. CDR1 is SNHLY, CDR2 FYNNEI, per germline. The CDR3 is made up of 15 amino acids. The CDR3 region has the DNA TGTGCCAGCAGTGCGAGCGGGGGGCCTACAGATACGCAGTATTTT. It codes for CASSASGGPTDTQYF.

The V and J genes are TRBV14 and TRBJ2-1; a weak D match, TRBD1 (9 bases). Trimming cost V 9 bases and J 6 bases, with 21 bases left between them. Germline loops: CDR1 SGHDN, CDR2 FVKESK. The CDR3 runs to 15 residues. The DNA of the CDR3 is TGTGCCAGGTCACGGGAGGGACAGGGAGGCAATGAGCAGTTCTTC. Its translation is CARSREGQGGNEQFF. The whole variable domain, remainder taken from reference TRBV14 and TRBJ2-1, is EAGVTQFPSHSVIEKGQTVTLRCDPISGHDNLYWYRRVMGKEIKFLLHFVKESKQDESGMPNNRFLAERTGGTYSTLKVQPAELEDSGVYFCARSREGQGGNEQFFGPGTRLTVL.

The chain has TRBV30 and TRBJ2-3; D is uncertain. CDR1 and CDR2 from the germline V gene are GTSNPN and SVGIG (reference sequence). This CDR3 spans 14 amino acids. The V gene lost 2 bases and the J gene lost 0 bases, with 9 bases spanning the gap. The CDR3 DNA follows: TGTGCCTGGAGTCCCGCACCCAGCACAGATACGCAGTATTTT. Translated, it gives CAWSPAPSTDTQYF.

The chain uses TRBV7-9 and TRBJ2-6; 9 nucleotides match TRBD2. The germline CDR1 and CDR2 sequences are SEHNR and FQNEAQ (reference sequence). This CDR3 is 18 amino acids long. Germline trimming cut 5 bases from V and 0 bases from J; bases unmatched to any gene: 8. The CDR3 sequence is CASSPSAGGISGANVLTF. CDR3 nucleotide sequence: TGTGCCAGCAGCCCGTCGGCGGGGGGGATCTCTGGGGCCAACGTCCTGACTTTC.

V usage is TRBV2 and J usage is TRBJ1-1; 7 bases are shared with TRBD1. Germline-derived CDR1 and CDR2 are SNHLY and FYNNEI. V was pared by 10 bases and J by 0 bases, with 5 bases of the junction left unmatched. The CDR3 covers 13 residues. This chain's CDR3 is CATTTGMNTEAFF. The CDR3 DNA sequence: TGTGCCACTACGACAGGGATGAACACTGAAGCTTTCTTT.

The rearrangement links TRBV29-1 to TRBJ1-1, with D uncertain. V was clipped by 5 bases and J by 1 base, with 8 bases between them. The CDR3 runs 12 residues. CDR1 and CDR2 (germline): SQVTM, ANQGSEA. The CDR3 loop reads CSVRLRNTEAFF. The CDR3 bases are TGCAGCGTTCGGCTCAGGAACACTGAAGCTTTCTTT. Using reference TRBV29-1 and TRBJ1-1 for the parts outside the CDR3, the full variable domain is SAVISQKPSRDICQRGTSLTIQCQVDSQVTMMFWYRQQPGQSLTLIATANQGSEATYESGFVIDKFPISRPNLTFSTLTVSNMSPEDSSIYLCSVRLRNTEAFFGQGTRLTVV.

The V call is TRBV30, the J call TRBJ1-2; the D is unclear. V lost 0 bases, J lost 1 base, and 15 bases lay in between. CDR1 and CDR2 from the germline V gene are GTSNPN and SVGIG (reference sequence). The CDR3 loop spans 16 amino acids. CDR3 nucleotide sequence: TGTGCCTGGAGTGTTGGGTTCACCCCCGTTAACTATGGCTACACCTTC. Translating it yields CAWSVGFTPVNYGYTF.

The rearrangement uses TRBV11-3 and TRBJ2-1; maybe TRBD1 (5 bases). CDR3 length: 15 amino acids. The ends were cut back, 0 bases at V and 8 bases at J, with 14 bases in the middle. CDR1 and CDR2 from the germline V gene are SGHNT and YENEEA. The CDR3 nucleotides read TGTGCCAGCAGCTTAGAAACGCAGGGTTGGCATGAGCAGTTCTTC. It translates to CASSLETQGWHEQFF.

The gene calls are TRBV5-1 and TRBJ2-5, with 8 bases lining up with TRBD2. The CDR3 covers 15 residues. V trimming: 2 bases; J trimming: 4 bases; junction bases outside the gene matches: 7. Germline V gene data show CDR1 as SGHRS and CDR2 as YFSETQ. The CDR3 loop is CASSLASGGAETQYF. The CDR3 DNA sequence: TGCGCCAGCAGCTTAGCTTCCGGGGGGGCAGAGACCCAGTACTTC.

CDR3 nucleotides: TGTGCCAGCAGCCGACAAAGGTCGGGGATTGGGGAGACCCAGTACTTC. This sequence encodes CASSRQRSGIGETQYF. The chain combines TRBV11-2 with TRBJ2-5, with D maybe TRBD2 (5 bases). The CDR3 is made up of 16 amino acids. The germline CDR1 and CDR2 sequences are SGHAT and FQNNGV. V was shortened by 5 bases and J by 5 bases, with 21 bases between the two germline ends.

The V gene is TRBV27, the J gene TRBJ2-7, with TRBD1 matching 12 bases. This CDR3 is built from 14 residues. In germline, CDR1 is MNHEY, CDR2 SMNVEV (reference sequence). The trim removed 10 bases at V and 2 bases at J, leaving 6 bases unmatched. The CDR3 is CATARDRGPYEQYF. CDR3 DNA: TGTGCCACCGCTCGGGACAGGGGGCCCTACGAGCAGTACTTC.

The chain uses TRBV5-1 and TRBJ2-5; D call uncertain. V shed 0 bases and J shed 1 base, with 4 bases lying between them. Germline CDR1 reads SGHRS; CDR2 reads YFSETQ. This CDR3 comprises 13 residues. The CDR3 DNA is TGCGCCAGCAGCTTGGGGCCCCAAGAGACCCAGTACTTC. This encodes CASSLGPQETQYF.

There are a few counts of this clone. J is TRBJ2-5 and V is TRBV2, with D maybe TRBD2 (5 bases). Per germline, CDR1 SNHLY and CDR2 FYNNEI. V gave up 4 bases and J gave up 2 bases, with 8 bases separating them. The CDR3 sequence is 13 residues long. As DNA, the CDR3 is TGTGCCAGCAGTGTTCGGACTCAAGAGACCCAGTACTTC. This sequence encodes CASSVRTQETQYF. Full variable domain (outside the CDR3, taken from reference TRBV2 and TRBJ2-5): EPEVTQTPSHQVTQMGQEVILRCVPISNHLYFYWYRQILGQKVEFLVSFYNNEISEKSEIFDDQFSVERPDGSNFTLKIRSTKLEDSAMYFCASSVRTQETQYFGPGTRLLVL.

This clone was seen a few times. This rearrangement joins TRBV29-1 to TRBJ2-2, with D tentatively TRBD2 (6 bases). Germline-derived CDR1 and CDR2 are SQVTM and ANQGSEA. The germline V and J ends were trimmed by 5 bases and 4 bases, with 11 bases remaining between them. This CDR3 has 13 amino acids. CDR3 nucleotide sequence: TGCAGCGTTCTGGGGGGTGGCACCGGGGAGCTGTTTTTT. Translated, it gives CSVLGGGTGELFF.

This sequence joins TRBV29-1 and TRBJ2-7, with unresolved D. V lost 7 bases to trimming and J lost 6 bases, with 16 bases between them. The germline V gene encodes CDR1 SQVTM and CDR2 ANQGSEA. CDR3 length: 12 residues. The CDR3, as DNA: TGCAGCGCCTTACAAGGGTCTGGCGAGCAGTACTTC. Translation: CSALQGSGEQYF.

The rearrangement uses TRBV29-1 and TRBJ2-5, with 11 bases aligning to TRBD1. Germline V lookup: CDR1 SQVTM, CDR2 ANQGSEA. The CDR3 runs to 13 residues. The J segment lost 9 bases and the V segment lost 3 bases, leaving 6 bases of the junction unmatched. CDR3 in amino acids: CSVEGQGDFAQYF. The CDR3 coding sequence is TGCAGCGTTGAGGGACAGGGGGATTTTGCCCAGTACTTC.

This sequence joins TRBV15 and TRBJ2-7, with D perhaps TRBD1 (6 bases). CDR3 length: 12 amino acids. V shed 1 base and J shed 6 bases, with 7 bases lying between them. CDR1 is LNHNV, CDR2 YYDKDF, per germline (reference sequence). Written as DNA, the CDR3 is TGTGCCACCAGCAGAGGACAGGTCGAGCAGTACTTC. Translation: CATSRGQVEQYF.

This sequence joins TRBV5-6 and TRBJ2-3; TRBD1 matches at 12 bases. Per the germline V gene, CDR1 is SGHDT and CDR2 is YYEEEE. This CDR3 has 15 amino acids. The J segment lost 4 bases and the V segment lost 4 bases, leaving 4 bases of the junction unmatched. Here the CDR3 DNA reads TGTGCCAGCAGCCCCGGGACAGGGGGCTCAGATACGCAGTATTTT. Translation gives CASSPGTGGSDTQYF.

The CDR3 sequence is CASRLIGRHEQFF. The CDR3 bases are TGTGCCAGCAGGCTAATCGGTCGACATGAGCAGTTCTTC. The J gene is TRBJ2-1, the V gene TRBV11-2; D uncertain. CDR1 and CDR2 from the germline V gene are SGHAT and FQNNGV. The CDR3 is made up of 13 amino acids. Trimming shortened V by 6 bases and J by 8 bases, and 14 bases separated the two germline ends.

The gene calls are TRBV6-5 and TRBJ2-7; 7 bases map to TRBD1. V was clipped by 4 bases and J by 3 bases; unmatched bases: 6. CDR1 is MNHEY and CDR2 is SVGAGI in the germline V gene. This CDR3 comprises 14 residues. CDR3 in amino acids: CASSSSGQLYEQYF. In DNA form, the CDR3 reads TGTGCCAGCAGTTCCTCGGGACAGCTCTACGAGCAGTACTTC.

The chain recombines TRBV5-1 with TRBJ2-7; the match to TRBD2 covers 10 bases. Per the germline V gene, CDR1 is SGHRS and CDR2 is YFSETQ. V lost 1 base, J lost 9 bases, and 7 bases stayed unmatched. CDR3 size: 14 residues. This CDR3 reads CASSLWLAGEVQYF. Written as DNA, the CDR3 is TGCGCCAGCAGCTTGTGGCTAGCGGGGGAGGTGCAGTACTTC.